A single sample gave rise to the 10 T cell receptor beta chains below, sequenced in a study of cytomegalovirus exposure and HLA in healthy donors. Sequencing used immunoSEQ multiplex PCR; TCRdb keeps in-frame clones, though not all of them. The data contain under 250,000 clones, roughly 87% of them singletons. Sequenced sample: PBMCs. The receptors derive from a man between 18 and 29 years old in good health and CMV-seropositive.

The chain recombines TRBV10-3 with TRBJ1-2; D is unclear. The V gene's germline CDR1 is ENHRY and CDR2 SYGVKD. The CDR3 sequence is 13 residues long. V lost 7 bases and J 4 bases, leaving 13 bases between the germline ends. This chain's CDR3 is CAIKDTTVYGYTF. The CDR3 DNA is TGTGCCATCAAAGATACTACAGTCTATGGCTACACCTTC.

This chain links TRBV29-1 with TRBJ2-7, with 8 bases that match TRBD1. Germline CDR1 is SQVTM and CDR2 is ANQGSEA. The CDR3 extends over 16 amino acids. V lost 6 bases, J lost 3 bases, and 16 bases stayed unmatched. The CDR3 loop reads CSVDVTRTGSLYEQYF. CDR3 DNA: TGCAGCGTCGACGTGACGAGGACAGGGAGCCTCTACGAGCAGTACTTC.

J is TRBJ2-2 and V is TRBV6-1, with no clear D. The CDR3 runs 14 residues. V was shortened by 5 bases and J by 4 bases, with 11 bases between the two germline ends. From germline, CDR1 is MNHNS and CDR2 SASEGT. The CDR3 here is CASSINPSTGELFF. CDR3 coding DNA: TGTGCCAGCAGTATTAATCCGAGCACCGGGGAGCTGTTTTTT.

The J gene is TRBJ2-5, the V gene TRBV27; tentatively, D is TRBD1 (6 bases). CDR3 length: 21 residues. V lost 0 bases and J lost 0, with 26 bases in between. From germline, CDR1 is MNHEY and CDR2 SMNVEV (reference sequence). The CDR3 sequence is CASSLSPPDSPQLGYQETQYF. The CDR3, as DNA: TGTGCCAGCAGTTTATCCCCCCCGGACAGCCCCCAACTAGGTTACCAAGAGACCCAGTACTTC.

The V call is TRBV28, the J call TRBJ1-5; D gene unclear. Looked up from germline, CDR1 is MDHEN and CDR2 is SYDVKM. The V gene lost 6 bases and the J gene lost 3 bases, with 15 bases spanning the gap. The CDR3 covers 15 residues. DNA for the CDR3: TGTGCCAGCAGCCCTCCCCGGGCCCACAATCAGCCCCAGCATTTT. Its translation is CASSPPRAHNQPQHF.

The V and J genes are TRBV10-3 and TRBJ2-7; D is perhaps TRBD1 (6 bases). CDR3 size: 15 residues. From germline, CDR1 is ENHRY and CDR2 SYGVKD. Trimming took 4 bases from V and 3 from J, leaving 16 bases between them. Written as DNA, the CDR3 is TGTGCCATCAGTGTTGGGACAACAGATAACTACGAGCAGTACTTC. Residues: CAISVGTTDNYEQYF.

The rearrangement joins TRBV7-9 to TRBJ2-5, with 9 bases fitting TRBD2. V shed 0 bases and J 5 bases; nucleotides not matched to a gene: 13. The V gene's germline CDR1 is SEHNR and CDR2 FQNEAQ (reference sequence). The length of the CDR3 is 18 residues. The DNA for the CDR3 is TGTGCCAGCAGCTTAGCGCGAGGACTAGCGTTTCCCGGGGAGACCCAGTACTTC. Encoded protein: CASSLARGLAFPGETQYF.

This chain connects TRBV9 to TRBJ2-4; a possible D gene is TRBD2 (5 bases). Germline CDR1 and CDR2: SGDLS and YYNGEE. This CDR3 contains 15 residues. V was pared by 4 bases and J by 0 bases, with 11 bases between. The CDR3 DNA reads TGTGCCAGCAGCCCCGTCGGACTAGCCAAAAACATTCAGTACTTC. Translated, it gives CASSPVGLAKNIQYF.

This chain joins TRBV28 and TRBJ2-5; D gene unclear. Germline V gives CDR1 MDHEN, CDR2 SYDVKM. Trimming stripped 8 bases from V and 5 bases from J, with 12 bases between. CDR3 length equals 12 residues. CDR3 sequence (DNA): TGTGCCAGCCGAAAGGCAAGGGAGACCCAGTACTTC. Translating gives CASRKARETQYF.

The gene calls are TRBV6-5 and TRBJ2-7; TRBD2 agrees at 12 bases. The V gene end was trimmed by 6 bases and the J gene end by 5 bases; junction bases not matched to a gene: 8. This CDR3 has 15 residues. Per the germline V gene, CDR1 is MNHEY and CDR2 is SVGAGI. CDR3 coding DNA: TGTGCCAGCAGACTAGCGGGAGGTGTACTCCACGAGCAGTACTTC. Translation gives CASRLAGGVLHEQYF.